This TCR beta chain stems from a study of graft-versus-host responses after intestinal transplantation. The CDR3 has 16 amino acids. Germline values: CDR1 MNHEY, CDR2 SVGAGI. J was trimmed by 0 bases and V by 2 bases; bases with no gene match: 4. Here immunoSEQ multiplex PCR was the method, and the copy in TCRdb shows in-frame clones only, minus some. The top ten clones hold roughly 0.32% of a sample with about 81,000 clones, 85% to 90% of them seen once. As regards this clone: Its specificity is not known.

The sequencing used unstimulated CD4+ T cells sorted from spleen or lymph node cells, collected before intestinal transplant. The clonotype originates from a human donor who received an intestinal transplant. The chain has TRBV6-5 and TRBJ1-2; TRBD1 aligns across 9 bases. The CDR3: CASSYRQGGTNYGYTF. CDR3 DNA: TGTGCCAGCAGTTACCGACAGGGGGGGACTAACTATGGCTACACCTTC.